This TCR beta chain appears in the sequencing data of a study of cytomegalovirus exposure and HLA in healthy donors. Healthy bone marrow donors made up the donors. With 60 Vbeta and 13 Jbeta primers, the PCR was carried out. TCRdb keeps only in-frame clones here, not all; method: immunoSEQ multiplex PCR. The data hold 250,000 to 350,000 clones, with approximately 90% observed a single time. Points on this clone: The target antigen is unknown.

General study points: Most TCR beta V segments were productive about 87% or about 30% of the time in an earlier analysis. With later analysis, a missense DCLRE1C variant became linked to TCR beta V- and J-gene trimming.

Input material: PBMCs. The source of this sequence is a man between 40 and 49 years old in good health and CMV-seropositive.

The CDR3 DNA reads TGTGCCAGCAGTTTATTTGCTCGGGACAGGGCAAGCAATCAGCCCCAGCATTTT. Protein product: CASSLFARDRASNQPQHF. The chain employs TRBV28 and TRBJ1-5; 9 bases line up with TRBD1. CDR3 length equals 18 residues. Germline loops: CDR1 MDHEN, CDR2 SYDVKM. Losses at the gene ends were 1 base for V and 1 base for J; bases not matched to a gene: 8.